This T cell receptor beta chain appears in the sequencing data of a study of T cell repertoires in cytomegalovirus infection. On the study more broadly: HLA-B-restricted CMV epitopes that are well studied were used alongside recently identified HLA-C-restricted ones. Through public TCR beta signatures, both CMV infection and matching HLA type were indicated. Study conclusions and caveats: Clonotypes of TCR beta that were HLA-C-restricted and CMV-specific dominated the ex vivo response.

This clonotype was observed a few times. What it binds is unknown. With V trimmed by 5 bases and J by 4 bases, 1 base remained unmatched. Germline V lookup: CDR1 MNHNS, CDR2 SASEGT. The CDR3 length is 12 residues. TCRdb processed the reads anew with MiXCR; each CDR3 protein has one entry. The sample has about 55,000 distinct CDR3 sequences; 20% are singletons. The receptor was isolated from a human donor in good health (CMV status not recorded). Some clones in this sample may be carry-over from other donors' samples. The material was CD8+ T cells from cultured PBMCs, obtained from culture after CMV antigen stimulation. The V and J genes are TRBV6-1 and TRBJ1-1, with 7 bases lining up with TRBD1. CDR3 amino acids: CASSTGVTEAFF. The CDR3 bases are TGTGCCAGCAGTACAGGGGTCACTGAAGCTTTCTTT.